One and the same sample provided the 19 T cell receptor beta chains below, sequenced in a study of T cell responses to AZD1222 COVID-19 vaccine. TCRdb's copy holds only in-frame clones and misses some; the assay was immunoSEQ multiplex PCR. The sample records approximately 140,000 clones, roughly 90% being singletons. This specimen was peripheral blood, taken 28 days after the second AZD1222 dose. The receptors were sampled from an adult who received the AZD1222 COVID-19 vaccine.

The genes are TRBV6-5 and TRBJ1-2, with 7 bases that match TRBD1. J was trimmed by 4 bases and V by 7 bases; bases with no gene match: 12. From germline, CDR1 is MNHEY and CDR2 SVGAGI. The CDR3 totals 15 residues. The CDR3 sequence is CASTDRDGGLYGYTF. The CDR3 DNA follows: TGTGCCAGCACCGACAGGGACGGCGGACTCTATGGCTACACCTTC.

This chain joins TRBV2 and TRBJ2-7; TRBD1 or TRBD2 may be the D gene (5 bases each). Germline V gives CDR1 SNHLY, CDR2 FYNNEI. CDR3 length equals 15 residues. Trimming took 2 bases from V and 1 from J, leaving 12 bases between them. The DNA of the CDR3 is TGTGCCAGCAGTGAACCAGGGACGGGTTCCTACGAGCAGTACGTC. Its protein is CASSEPGTGSYEQYV.

This clone was recorded only once. The chain couples TRBV12-5 to TRBJ1-1, with D possibly matching TRBD1 (6 bases). This CDR3 contains 12 residues. The V and J ends lost 5 bases and 5 bases respectively, with 9 bases between them. The germline gives CDR1 LGHNT, CDR2 FRNRAP. The CDR3 region is CASGTGFTEAFF. CDR3 nucleotides: TGTGCTAGTGGTACAGGGTTTACTGAAGCTTTCTTT.

The gene calls are TRBV5-4 and TRBJ1-2; 7 bases line up with TRBD1. V shed 4 bases, J shed 0 bases, and the junction held 6 bases outside the gene matches. This CDR3 is 15 amino acids long. Germline V gene data show CDR1 as SGHNT and CDR2 as YYREEE (reference sequence). This chain's CDR3 is CASSTGQPTNYGYTF. Written as DNA, the CDR3 is TGTGCCAGCAGCACGGGACAGCCTACTAACTATGGCTACACCTTC.

The rearrangement uses TRBV5-1 and TRBJ2-2, with D perhaps matching TRBD2 (5 bases). V lost 1 base and J 2 bases, leaving 9 bases between the germline ends. The CDR3 contains 15 residues. Germline V CDR1 and CDR2: SGHRS, YFSETQ. CDR3: CASSLNAGNTGELFF. As DNA, the CDR3 is TGCGCCAGCAGCTTGAATGCGGGCAACACCGGGGAGCTGTTTTTT.

DNA of the CDR3: TGTGCCAGCAGGGCTAGTGGGACCTACAATGAGCAGTTCTTC. Protein: CASRASGTYNEQFF. The rearrangement links TRBV6-5 to TRBJ2-1, with D uncertain. The CDR3 covers 14 residues. Germline V lookup: CDR1 MNHEY, CDR2 SVGAGI. V dropped 6 bases and J dropped 2 bases, with 11 bases sitting between them.

This chain links TRBV6-5 with TRBJ2-2; the match to TRBD1 covers 7 bases. Germline lookup yields CDR1 MNHEY and CDR2 SVGAGI. The CDR3 totals 14 residues. The junction had 10 bases not matched to a gene; V was cut back by 10 bases and J by 5 bases. CDR3 in amino acids: CATSRQGGTGELFF. The CDR3 DNA reads TGTGCCACCTCACGACAGGGCGGTACCGGGGAGCTGTTTTTT.

This clone was counted a few times. The CDR3 reads CSVARDGYGYTF. The DNA for the CDR3 is TGCAGCGTTGCCCGGGACGGGTATGGCTACACCTTC. V is TRBV29-1 and J is TRBJ1-2; a possible D gene is TRBD1 (5 bases). Trimming left V 4 bases short and J 5 bases short, with 11 bases between. CDR3 size: 12 residues. The germline CDR1 and CDR2 sequences are SQVTM and ANQGSEA.

For the CDR3, the DNA is TGTGCCAGCACCGACTCTGGAAACACCATATATTTT. Translation gives CASTDSGNTIYF. The chain has TRBV7-9 and TRBJ1-3; D unresolved. The length of the CDR3 is 12 residues. Trimming cost V 7 bases and J 0 bases, with 4 bases left between them. CDR1 is SEHNR, CDR2 FQNEAQ, per germline (reference sequence). Full variable domain (rest looked up from reference TRBV7-9 and TRBJ1-3): DTGVSQNPRHKITKRGQNVTFRCDPISEHNRLYWYRQTLGQGPEFLTYFQNEAQLEKSRLLSDRFSAERPKGSFSTLEIQRTEQGDSAMYLCASTDSGNTIYFGEGSWLTVV.

The chain links TRBV24-1 to TRBJ1-5, with unresolved D. The V end was cut by 5 bases, the J end by 1 base, with 8 bases between. The CDR3 has 14 amino acids. Per germline, CDR1 KGHDR and CDR2 SFDVKD. CDR3 sequence: CATSGELSNQPQHF. DNA for the CDR3: TGTGCCACCAGTGGGGAATTAAGCAATCAGCCCCAGCATTTT.

This clone has more than one count but fewer than ten. The CDR3 region is CASSLQGAKAYEQYF. DNA of the CDR3: TGTGCCAGCAGTTTACAGGGGGCGAAGGCCTACGAGCAGTACTTC. The rearrangement uses TRBV6-5 and TRBJ2-7; 9 bases map to TRBD1. This CDR3 has 15 amino acids. After removal of 4 bases from V and 2 bases from J, the junction contained 6 bases not matched to a gene. Germline loops: CDR1 MNHEY, CDR2 SVGAGI.

The chain employs TRBV4-3 and TRBJ1-6, with D possibly being TRBD1 (6 bases). CDR3 length: 15 amino acids. V was pared by 4 bases and J by 5 bases, with 12 bases between. CDR1 is LGHNA and CDR2 is YSLEER in the germline V gene. The CDR3 is CASSRQDSDNSPLHF. CDR3 DNA sequence: TGCGCCAGCAGCCGGCAGGACAGCGATAATTCACCCCTCCACTTT.

This clone came up once. The chain couples TRBV6-6 to TRBJ2-7; D unclear. The length of the CDR3 is 13 residues. V lost 4 bases, J lost 1 base, and 8 bases lay in between. Per germline, CDR1 MNHNY and CDR2 SVGAGI (reference sequence). CDR3 sequence (DNA): TGTGCCAGCAGTTTAGACATATCCTACGAGCAGTACTTC. Protein sequence: CASSLDISYEQYF.

The rearrangement links TRBV6-5 to TRBJ1-5; D remains unclear. The germline CDR1 and CDR2 sequences are MNHEY and SVGAGI. V lost 5 bases and J 2 bases, leaving 13 bases between the germline ends. CDR3 length equals 15 residues. The CDR3 protein is CASSPYQRGNQPQHF. The CDR3 DNA reads as TGTGCCAGCAGTCCCTACCAGCGGGGCAATCAGCCCCAGCATTTT.

The V and J genes are TRBV19 and TRBJ2-4, with D possibly TRBD1 on 6 matching bases. Trimming stripped 9 bases from V and 3 bases from J, with 15 bases between. This CDR3 has 14 residues. Germline V CDR1 and CDR2: LNHDA, SQIVND (reference sequence). The CDR3 region has the DNA TGTGCCAGGGAACCAGGGGTAGACAAAAACATTCAGTACTTC. The encoded protein is CAREPGVDKNIQYF.

V and J are TRBV11-2 and TRBJ1-6; 9 bases align to TRBD1. Per germline, CDR1 SGHAT and CDR2 FQNNGV. V shed 2 bases and J 2 bases; nucleotides not matched to a gene: 4. This CDR3 comprises 17 residues. The CDR3 protein is CASSLTDRGPYNSPLHF. Here the CDR3 DNA reads TGTGCCAGCAGCTTAACGGACAGGGGCCCCTATAATTCACCCCTCCACTTT. Full variable domain (rest looked up from reference TRBV11-2 and TRBJ1-6): EAGVAQSPRYKIIEKRQSVAFWCNPISGHATLYWYQQILGQGPKLLIQFQNNGVVDDSQLPKDRFSAERLKGVDSTLKIQPAKLEDSAVYLCASSLTDRGPYNSPLHFGNGTRLTVT.

The chain joins TRBV6-2 or TRBV6-3 to TRBJ2-2, with D uncertain. The V end lost 2 bases, the J end lost 0 bases, and 10 bases lay between the germline ends. The CDR3 runs 16 residues. Germline values: CDR1 MNHEY, CDR2 SVGEGT. The CDR3 bases are TGTGCCAGCAGTTACCATGGACGAGCGAACACCGGGGAGCTGTTTTTT. Protein sequence: CASSYHGRANTGELFF.

V is TRBV30 and J is TRBJ2-7; D tentatively reads TRBD1 or TRBD2 (5 bases each). Trimming removed 0 bases from V and 8 bases from J, with 11 bases in between. Germline CDR1 reads GTSNPN; CDR2 reads SVGIG (reference sequence). The CDR3 runs to 12 residues. The CDR3 here is CAWSVGQGQQYF. The CDR3 DNA follows: TGTGCCTGGAGTGTTGGGCAGGGACAGCAGTACTTC.

The J gene is TRBJ1-2, the V gene TRBV5-1, with 12 positions matching TRBD1. The CDR3 has 16 amino acids. Trimming at V came to 4 bases and at J to 4 bases, leaving 8 bases not matched to a gene. The germline V gene encodes CDR1 SGHRS and CDR2 YFSETQ. Here the CDR3 DNA reads TGCGCCAGCAGCCCCGAGGGGACAGGGGGCAGCTATGGCTACACCTTC. Translated, it gives CASSPEGTGGSYGYTF.